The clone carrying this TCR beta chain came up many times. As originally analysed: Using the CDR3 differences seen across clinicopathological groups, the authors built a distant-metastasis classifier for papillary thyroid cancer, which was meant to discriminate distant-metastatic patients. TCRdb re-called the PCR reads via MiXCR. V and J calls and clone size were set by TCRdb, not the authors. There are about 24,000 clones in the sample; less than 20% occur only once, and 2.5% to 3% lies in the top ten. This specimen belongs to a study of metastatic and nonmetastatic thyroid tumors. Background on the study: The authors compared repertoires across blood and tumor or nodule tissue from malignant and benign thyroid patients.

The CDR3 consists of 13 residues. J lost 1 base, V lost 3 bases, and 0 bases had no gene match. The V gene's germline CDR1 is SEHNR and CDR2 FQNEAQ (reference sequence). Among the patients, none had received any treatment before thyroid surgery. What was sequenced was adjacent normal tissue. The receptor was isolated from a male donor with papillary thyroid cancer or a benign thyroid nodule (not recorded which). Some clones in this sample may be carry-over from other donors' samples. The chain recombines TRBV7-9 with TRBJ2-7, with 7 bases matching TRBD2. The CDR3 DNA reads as TGTGCCAGCAGCTTCGGGGGGTCCTACGAGCAGTACGTC. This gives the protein CASSFGGSYEQYV.